Listed below are T cell receptor beta chains from one sample, sequenced in a study of blood T cell repertoires in COVID-19. Only in-frame clones appear in the TCRdb table, and some are missing; sequencing was by immunoSEQ multiplex PCR. The table has under 200,000 clones, roughly 88% seen once. The sequenced sample was PBMCs or T cells enriched from blood (not recorded which). These receptors were collected from a man between 40 and 49 years old with acute COVID-19. Each CDR3 is given with its conserved first and last residue. A D gene is named only where the DNA matches it firmly. The size entry is marked missing in some rows and otherwise reads once, few, many or a size class.

len	v_gene	j_gene	d_gene	abundance	CDR3nt	CDR3aa
16	TRBV5-1	TRBJ1-6	TRBD1	NA	TGCGCCAGCAGCCAAAACGGACAGGGTTCAGATTCACCCCTCCACTTT	CASSQNGQGSDSPLHF
16	TRBV10-1	TRBJ2-2	NA	NA	TGCGCCAGCAGTGACCCCCTAAGGGGGTGCACCGGGGAGCTGTTTTTT	CASSDPLRGCTGELFF
14	TRBV6-1	TRBJ1-6	TRBD1	NA	TGTGCCAGCAGTGAATTTGACAGGGATTCACCCCTCCACTTT	CASSEFDRDSPLHF
13	TRBV28	TRBJ1-1	NA	NA	TGTGCCAGCACCTGGAGGGGGAACACTGAAGCTTTCTTT	CASTWRGNTEAFF
16	TRBV6-5	TRBJ2-5	TRBD2	NA	TGTGCCAGCAGTTACCGCGGACTAGCGCCGCAAGAGACCCAGTACTTC	CASSYRGLAPQETQYF
15	TRBV9	TRBJ1-2	NA	NA	TGTGCCAGCAGAAGCACCCGGGACCGCGCGGGGGGCTACACCTTC	CASRSTRDRAGGYTF
13	TRBV19	TRBJ2-1	TRBD2	NA	TGTGCCAGTAATCCGGGACTAGCGAATGAGCAGTTCTTC	CASNPGLANEQFF
16	TRBV5-1	TRBJ1-6	TRBD1	NA	TGCGCCAGCAGCTGGGGACAGAGATTCTATAATTCACCCCTCCACTTT	CASSWGQRFYNSPLHF
14	TRBV9	TRBJ2-1	NA	NA	TGTGCCAGCAGCGTAGGGGGCTTCAACAATGAGCAGTTCTTC	CASSVGGFNNEQFF
13	TRBV2	TRBJ2-1	TRBD2	NA	TGTGCCAGCAGAGGGGCGGGAGTTAATGAGCAGTTCTTC	CASRGAGVNEQFF
15	TRBV28	TRBJ2-7	TRBD1	NA	TGTGCCAGCAGTTTCTTTAGGACAGGGGACTACGAGCAGTACTTC	CASSFFRTGDYEQYF
13	TRBV30	TRBJ1-5	NA	NA	TGTGCCTGGACCCACAGGGGCAATCAGCCCCAGCATTTT	CAWTHRGNQPQHF
15	TRBV6-5	TRBJ1-2	NA	NA	TGTGCCAGCAGTTACTCGGCAGGGCTCCGGGATGGCTACACCTTC	CASSYSAGLRDGYTF
13	TRBV11-2	TRBJ1-4	NA	NA	TGTGCCAGCAGCTCAGGGAACCAGGAAAAACTGTTTTTT	CASSSGNQEKLFF
13	TRBV7-2	TRBJ2-5	NA	NA	TGTGCCAGCAGCTTGAGTCAGGGAGAGACCCAGTACTTC	CASSLSQGETQYF
14	TRBV28	TRBJ1-1	NA	NA	TGTGCCAGCACCACCGGGTCGATGAACACTGAAGCTTTCTTT	CASTTGSMNTEAFF
14	TRBV27	TRBJ1-1	TRBD1	NA	TGTGCCAGCACCACTTACGCCGGACAGGGTGAAGCTTTCTTT	CASTTYAGQGEAFF
12	TRBV16	TRBJ2-1	NA	NA	TGTGCCAGCAGCCAATACGGGGTCGAGCAGTTCTTC	CASSQYGVEQFF
14	TRBV7-3	TRBJ2-7	TRBD2	few	TGTGCCAGCAGCCCTAGCGGGTTTGTCCACGAGCAGTACTTC	CASSPSGFVHEQYF
16	TRBV6-6	TRBJ2-4	NA	NA	TGTGCCAGCAATTTGGGGGGTGTAGGCGCCAAAAACATTCAGTACTTC	CASNLGGVGAKNIQYF
17	TRBV19	TRBJ2-3	NA	NA	TGTGCCAGTAGTATAGGCCCATTCCTAACCCGCACAGATACGCAGTATTTT	CASSIGPFLTRTDTQYF
16	TRBV11-2	TRBJ2-1	TRBD2	NA	TGTGCCAGCAACCTTGGACTAGCGGGCTCCTACAATGAGCAGTTCTTC	CASNLGLAGSYNEQFF
12	TRBV9	TRBJ2-5	NA	NA	TGTGCCAGCAGCGCCCACCCGAGCGACCAGTACTTC	CASSAHPSDQYF
15	TRBV7-2	TRBJ2-1	TRBD2	NA	TGTGCCAGCACCCAGGGGGGGCTAGCGGGAGCGGAGCAGTTCTTC	CASTQGGLAGAEQFF
18	TRBV7-2	TRBJ2-1	TRBD2	NA	TGTGCCAGCAGCTTTGGGTTCGCCCCTAGCGGGAGAGGGGATGAGCAGTTCTTC	CASSFGFAPSGRGDEQFF
11	TRBV6-4	TRBJ2-5	TRBD1	NA	TGTGCCAGCCCGAACATAGACAGGGAGTACTTC	CASPNIDREYF
15	TRBV5-6	TRBJ1-3	NA	few	TGTGCCAGCAGTTCCCTGGGGGGTTCTTCGGACACCATATATTTT	CASSSLGGSSDTIYF
16	TRBV28	TRBJ1-5	NA	NA	TGTGCCAGCAGACCAGCCTCCGGACGGGAGAATCAGCCCCAGCATTTT	CASRPASGRENQPQHF
18	TRBV5-1	TRBJ2-1	TRBD2	once	TGCGCCAGCAGAGGACTAGCGGGAGTAAAGGGGAGGGACAATGAGCAGTTCTTC	CASRGLAGVKGRDNEQFF
15	TRBV27	TRBJ1-5	NA	once	TGTGCCAGCAGTTCCTCGCGGGGTAGCAATCAGCCCCAGCATTTT	CASSSSRGSNQPQHF
19	TRBV13	TRBJ2-1	NA	NA	TGTGCCAGCAGCTTAGAAGGTTGGGGCGGGGAACGGAAAAGCAATGAGCAGTTCTTC	CASSLEGWGGERKSNEQFF
14	TRBV11-2	TRBJ2-1	NA	NA	TGTGCCAGCAGCTTATTCCCTAGCGACAATGAGCAGTTCTTC	CASSLFPSDNEQFF
16	TRBV4-2	TRBJ2-2	TRBD2	once	TGTGCCAGCAGCCTACCGGGACTAGCGGGTTCCGGGGAGCTGTTTTTT	CASSLPGLAGSGELFF
19	TRBV6-1	TRBJ1-2	NA	many	TGTGCCAGCAGTGAAGATGAATCGGGAACGGCATCCCCTAACTATGGCTACACCTTC	CASSEDESGTASPNYGYTF
15	TRBV19	TRBJ2-7	TRBD1	NA	TGTGCCAGTAGTATAGACTCTACAGGGGCTGCCGAGCAGTACTTC	CASSIDSTGAAEQYF
14	TRBV30	TRBJ1-5	NA	NA	TGTGCCTACCAACCTGGACAGCCGAATCAGCCCCAGCATTTT	CAYQPGQPNQPQHF
14	TRBV30	TRBJ1-4	NA	NA	TGTGCCTGGAGTGTACGGACGGGGGGCGAAAAACTGTTTTTT	CAWSVRTGGEKLFF
14	TRBV4-1	TRBJ1-5	NA	NA	TGCGCCAGCAGCCAAGGCGGTAGCAATCAGCCCCAGCATTTT	CASSQGGSNQPQHF
15	TRBV7-9	TRBJ1-1	NA	few	TGTGCCAGCAGCTTCGGTCTCTCTAGAGGAACTGAAGCTTTCTTT	CASSFGLSRGTEAFF
15	TRBV18	TRBJ1-5	NA	NA	TGTGCCAGCTCACCCAATGCAATAGGGGTCCAGCCCCAGCATTTT	CASSPNAIGVQPQHF
15	TRBV24-1	TRBJ2-1	TRBD2	NA	TGTGCCACCAGTGATTTCCTCGGGGGGTCGAATGAGCAGTTCTTC	CATSDFLGGSNEQFF
13	TRBV10-3	TRBJ1-4	NA	NA	TGTGCCATCAGTGGGCAGGTCGGTGAAAAACTGTTTTTT	CAISGQVGEKLFF
14	TRBV5-5	TRBJ2-3	NA	NA	TGTGCCAGCAGCTTGGGGGAGGTCCCAGATACGCAGTATTTT	CASSLGEVPDTQYF
13	TRBV2	TRBJ2-7	NA	NA	TGTGCCAGCAAGTGGCATGACTACTACGAGCAGTACTTC	CASKWHDYYEQYF
17	TRBV6-6	TRBJ2-7	TRBD1	NA	TGTGCCAGCAGTCAACTAGGTGCGGGACAGGGTCCCTACGAGCAGTACTTC	CASSQLGAGQGPYEQYF
14	TRBV19	TRBJ2-3	TRBD2	NA	TGTGCCAGTAGTATCAGACTAGCGGCAGATACGCAGTATTTT	CASSIRLAADTQYF
13	TRBV6-5	TRBJ2-2	NA	NA	TGTGCCAGCAGTTATTCTAGCACCGGGGAGCTGTTTTTT	CASSYSSTGELFF
15	TRBV5-1	TRBJ2-3	NA	once	TGCGCCAGCAGCTTGAGTCGGCAAGGGGAAGATACGCAGTATTTT	CASSLSRQGEDTQYF
15	TRBV19	TRBJ2-1	NA	NA	TGTGCCAGTAGTACAGGAGCAGGGCCCTACAATGAGCAGTTCTTC	CASSTGAGPYNEQFF
14	TRBV11-3	TRBJ2-7	NA	NA	TGTGCCAGCAGCTTATCCGGGAAGTCCTACGAGCAGTACTTC	CASSLSGKSYEQYF
15	TRBV11-2	TRBJ2-6	NA	NA	TGTGCCAGCAGCTTACGGGGAAAAGGGGCCAACGTCCTGACTTTC	CASSLRGKGANVLTF
12	TRBV10-3	TRBJ2-7	NA	NA	TGTGCCATCAGTCGGGGGTCCTACGAGCAGTACTTC	CAISRGSYEQYF
14	TRBV9	TRBJ1-2	TRBD1	once	TGTGCCAGCAGCGTAGGAGACAGGGTTGATGGCTACACCTTC	CASSVGDRVDGYTF
13	TRBV5-1	TRBJ2-2	NA	NA	TGCGCCAGCAGCGAGGCAATCACCGGGGAGCTGTTTTTT	CASSEAITGELFF
12	TRBV27	TRBJ1-6	NA	NA	TGTGCCAGCAGCGGGACTAGGTCACCCCTCCACTTT	CASSGTRSPLHF
15	TRBV6-5	TRBJ1-2	TRBD1	NA	TGTGCCAGCTTAACCGGGACAGTCACTAACTATGGCTACACCTTC	CASLTGTVTNYGYTF